The rows below give T cell receptor beta chains drawn from one sample of a study of early T cells in non-severe SARS-CoV-2 infection. Using its own MiXCR run on the 5' RACE reads, TCRdb lists one record per CDR3 protein. The sample records about 61,000 distinct CDR3 sequences, less than 14% being singletons. Sample: whole blood. The receptors come from an adult who was a healthcare worker with PCR-confirmed SARS-CoV-2 infection or an uninfected control (not recorded which). CDR3s include the opening cysteine and the closing phenylalanine or tryptophan. The order of the fields is D gene, clone size, V gene, J gene, CDR3 protein, CDR3 DNA. A D gene is named only where the DNA matches it firmly. Only some rows state a clone size, as once, few, many or a class for expanded clones.

-	many	TRBV6-1	TRBJ2-2	CASSDRPNTGELFF	TGTGCCAGCAGTGACCGCCCGAACACCGGGGAGCTGTTTTTT
TRBD2	-	TRBV5-4	TRBJ2-5	CASSPLSGKQETQYF	TGTGCCAGCAGCCCCCTTAGCGGGAAACAAGAGACCCAGTACTTC
TRBD1	-	TRBV7-3	TRBJ1-2	CASSLRGQLGYTF	TGTGCCAGCAGCTTAAGGGGACAGCTTGGCTACACCTTC
TRBD1	-	TRBV20-1	TRBJ1-5	CSARTTGEQPQHF	TGCAGTGCTAGAACTACAGGGGAACAGCCCCAGCATTTT
TRBD1	many	TRBV5-1	TRBJ2-7	CASSGGQGASEQYF	TGCGCCAGCAGCGGGGGACAGGGGGCTAGTGAGCAGTACTTC
-	few	TRBV5-1	TRBJ1-4	CASSTDVLGGEKLFF	TGCGCCAGCAGCACGGACGTCTTAGGTGGTGAAAAACTGTTTTTT
TRBD1	-	TRBV27	TRBJ1-5	CASSTTGRDRPQHF	TGTGCCAGCAGCACGACAGGGAGGGACCGGCCCCAGCATTTT
-	many	TRBV6-2/TRBV6-3	TRBJ2-2	CASSYSLVGLELFF	TGTGCCAGCAGTTACTCCCTCGTGGGCTTGGAGCTGTTTTTT
-	many	TRBV12-3/TRBV12-4	TRBJ1-4	CASSVQGGNEKLFF	TGTGCCAGCAGTGTACAGGGCGGGAATGAAAAACTGTTTTTT
TRBD2	many	TRBV20-1	TRBJ2-3	CSASFVAGVTDTQYF	TGCAGTGCTAGCTTTGTAGCGGGGGTCACAGATACGCAGTATTTT
TRBD2	-	TRBV3-1	TRBJ2-7	CASARLAGGYEQYF	TGTGCCAGCGCCCGACTAGCGGGGGGATACGAGCAGTACTTC
-	many	TRBV7-3	TRBJ2-3	CASSATGAPDTQYF	TGTGCCAGCAGCGCGACGGGCGCCCCGGATACGCAGTATTTT
-	-	TRBV18	TRBJ1-6	CASSPLGRANSYNSPLHF	TGTGCCAGCTCACCGCTTGGACGGGCAAACTCCTATAATTCACCCCTCCACTTT
-	many	TRBV5-1	TRBJ1-2	CASSTRQGNNYGYTF	TGCGCCAGCAGCACAAGACAAGGAAATAACTATGGCTACACCTTC
-	many	TRBV6-6	TRBJ1-5	CASTNGWGQPQHF	TGTGCCAGCACCAACGGCTGGGGACAGCCCCAGCATTTT
TRBD2	few	TRBV3-1	TRBJ2-1	CASSQARDYAPFF	TGTGCCAGCAGCCAAGCCCGGGACTATGCCCCGTTCTTC
TRBD1	few	TRBV20-1	TRBJ2-7	CSARDWGQYPYEQYF	TGCAGTGCTAGAGATTGGGGACAGTACCCATACGAGCAGTACTTC
TRBD1	many	TRBV7-6	TRBJ2-7	CASSLGRATGGGYEQYF	TGTGCCAGCAGCTTAGGCCGGGCCACAGGGGGAGGTTACGAGCAGTACTTC
-	many	TRBV20-1	TRBJ1-2	CSATPGGYGYTF	TGCAGTGCTACACCCGGCGGCTATGGCTACACCTTC
TRBD2	few	TRBV6-4	TRBJ2-2	CASSALAGGNTGELFF	TGTGCCAGCAGTGCCCTAGCGGGGGGCAACACCGGGGAGCTGTTTTTT
-	many	TRBV3-1	TRBJ2-7	CASSQVGTSLYEQYF	TGTGCCAGCAGCCAAGTAGGGACCTCCCTCTACGAGCAGTACTTC
-	many	TRBV6-1	TRBJ2-2	CASSLPWGRLVTGELFF	TGTGCCAGCAGCCTTCCGTGGGGCCGCCTAGTCACCGGGGAGCTGTTTTTT
-	few	TRBV18	TRBJ1-1	CASSPGRATEAFF	TGTGCCAGCTCACCAGGCAGGGCTACTGAAGCTTTCTTT
TRBD1	-	TRBV7-2	TRBJ1-5	CASSPNSGGKQPQHF	TGTGCCAGCAGCCCAAACTCAGGGGGCAAACAGCCCCAGCATTTT
TRBD2	few	TRBV11-2	TRBJ2-5	CASSPGFWERGQETQYF	TGTGCCAGCAGCCCCGGTTTTTGGGAGCGGGGGCAAGAGACCCAGTACTTC
-	few	TRBV14	TRBJ1-1	CASSHPGEAVNTEAFF	TGTGCCAGCAGCCACCCAGGGGAGGCTGTGAACACTGAAGCTTTCTTT
TRBD1	few	TRBV7-9	TRBJ2-7	CASSAGQGANYEQYF	TGTGCCAGCAGCGCGGGACAGGGGGCGAACTACGAGCAGTACTTC
-	-	TRBV29-1	TRBJ1-5	CSVGGAGAQPQHF	TGCAGCGTTGGTGGGGCAGGGGCTCAGCCCCAGCATTTT
-	many	TRBV29-1	TRBJ2-3	CSVERAQDTQYF	TGCAGCGTTGAACGGGCCCAAGATACGCAGTATTTT
-	many	TRBV7-9	TRBJ2-3	CASSGSASVKTDTQYF	TGTGCCAGCAGCGGGAGCGCTAGCGTAAAAACAGATACGCAGTATTTT
TRBD2	many	TRBV20-1	TRBJ2-7	CSARPNPSGGSYEQYF	TGCAGTGCTAGACCTAATCCTAGCGGGGGAAGCTACGAGCAGTACTTC
-	-	TRBV7-2	TRBJ1-2	CASSLVSGRDYGYTF	TGTGCCAGCAGCTTAGTGTCAGGGCGTGACTATGGCTACACCTTC
-	-	TRBV6-6	TRBJ1-2	CASRIEGGYTF	TGTGCCAGCCGGATAGAAGGCGGCTACACCTTC
-	many	TRBV6-2/TRBV6-3	TRBJ1-5	CASSQGNQPQHF	TGTGCCAGCAGCCAGGGGAATCAGCCCCAGCATTTT
TRBD1	many	TRBV18	TRBJ1-6	CASSQPPQGSNSPLHF	TGTGCCAGCTCACAGCCGCCACAGGGGAGCAATTCACCCCTCCACTTT
-	-	TRBV7-2	TRBJ2-5	CASSALETQYF	TGTGCCAGCAGCGCCCTAGAGACCCAGTACTTC
-	-	TRBV7-2	TRBJ1-5	CASSLDSSNQPQHF	TGTGCCAGCAGCCTGGACAGTAGCAATCAGCCCCAGCATTTT
-	many	TRBV6-4	TRBJ2-2	CASSRNPDGTGELFF	TGTGCCAGCAGCCGAAACCCTGACGGCACCGGGGAGCTGTTTTTT
-	few	TRBV20-1	TRBJ1-1	CSARRQAAQPNTEAFF	TGCAGTGCTAGAAGACAGGCAGCTCAACCGAACACTGAAGCTTTCTTT
TRBD2	many	TRBV11-2	TRBJ2-5	CASSLAGGRQETQYF	TGTGCCAGCAGCTTAGCGGGGGGTCGTCAAGAGACCCAGTACTTC
-	few	TRBV11-2	TRBJ2-7	CASSLVRGYEQYF	TGTGCCAGCAGCTTAGTGAGGGGGTACGAGCAGTACTTC
-	-	TRBV7-2	TRBJ2-7	CASTRSDIEQYF	TGTGCCAGCACCCGAAGTGACATCGAGCAGTACTTC
TRBD1	many	TRBV29-1	TRBJ1-6	CSVGTGYNSPLHF	TGCAGCGTTGGGACAGGCTATAATTCACCCCTCCACTTT
-	many	TRBV6-5	TRBJ1-4	CASSYSTGGKLFF	TGTGCCAGCAGTTACAGCACCGGGGGAAAACTGTTTTTT
-	-	TRBV19	TRBJ2-7	CASSAARDYEQYF	TGTGCCAGTAGCGCCGCCCGGGACTACGAGCAGTACTTC
TRBD2	many	TRBV18	TRBJ2-5	CASSPYGTKSSVTQYF	TGTGCCAGCTCACCATACGGGACTAAGTCTTCCGTGACCCAGTACTTC
TRBD2	many	TRBV29-1	TRBJ2-5	CSVGPAGVQETQYF	TGCAGCGTTGGGCCAGCGGGGGTACAAGAGACCCAGTACTTC
TRBD1	many	TRBV12-3/TRBV12-4	TRBJ2-1	CASSFRGQGRNEQFF	TGTGCCAGCAGTTTCCGTGGACAGGGACGCAATGAGCAGTTCTTC
TRBD1	many	TRBV12-3/TRBV12-4	TRBJ2-1	CASSRSRGRNNEQFF	TGTGCCAGCAGCCGCTCGAGGGGGCGAAACAATGAGCAGTTCTTC